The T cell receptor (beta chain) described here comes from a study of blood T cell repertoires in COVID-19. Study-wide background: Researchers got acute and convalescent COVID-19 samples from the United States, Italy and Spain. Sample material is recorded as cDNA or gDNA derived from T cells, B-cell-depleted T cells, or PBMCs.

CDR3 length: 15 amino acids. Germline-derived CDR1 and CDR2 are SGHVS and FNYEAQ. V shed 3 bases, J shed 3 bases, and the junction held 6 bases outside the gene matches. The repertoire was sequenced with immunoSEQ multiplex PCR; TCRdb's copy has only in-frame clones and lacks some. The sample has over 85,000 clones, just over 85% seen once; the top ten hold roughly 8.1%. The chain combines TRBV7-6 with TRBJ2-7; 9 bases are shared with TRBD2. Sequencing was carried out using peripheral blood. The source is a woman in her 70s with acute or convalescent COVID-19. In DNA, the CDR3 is TGTGCCAGCAGCTTGGCATCTAGCGGGATCTACGAGCAGTACTTC. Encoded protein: CASSLASSGIYEQYF.